The 13 T cell receptor beta chains given below trace back to one sample, sequenced in a study of identical twins. TCRdb processed the 5' RACE reads anew with MiXCR; each CDR3 protein has one entry. The sample lists 500,000 to 650,000 distinct CDR3 sequences; 20% to 25% were seen once. These same records also appear under a second study, on yellow fever vaccine responses in identical twins.

The sequenced material came from CD4+ T cells sorted from blood. The origin of the receptors is a woman in her late teens or twenties in good health.

This clonotype came up a few times. The rearrangement joins TRBV5-1 to TRBJ2-1; a weak D match, TRBD2 (5 bases). Per the germline V gene, CDR1 is SGHRS and CDR2 is YFSETQ. The CDR3 consists of 13 residues. V lost 0 bases, J lost 9 bases, and 10 bases lay in between. DNA of the CDR3: TGCGCCAGCAGCTTGGTCGTCACTAGTGAGCAGTTCTTC. This encodes CASSLVVTSEQFF.

V usage is TRBV5-1 and J usage is TRBJ1-2; 8 bases map to TRBD1. The CDR3 is made up of 13 amino acids. Germline-derived CDR1 and CDR2 are SGHRS and YFSETQ. Germline trimming cut 5 bases from V and 4 bases from J; bases unmatched to any gene: 4. The CDR3 spells CASRPTGGYGYTF. The CDR3 coding sequence is TGCGCCAGCAGACCTACAGGGGGCTATGGCTACACCTTC.

This clonotype was seen only a few times. The V gene is TRBV28, the J gene TRBJ2-7, with D perhaps TRBD2 (6 bases). The CDR3 totals 13 residues. Looked up from germline, CDR1 is MDHEN and CDR2 is SYDVKM. V gave up 2 bases and J gave up 4 bases, with 9 bases separating them. The CDR3 loop reads CASSLLARYEQYF. CDR3 DNA sequence: TGTGCCAGCAGTTTACTAGCGAGGTACGAGCAGTACTTC. The full variable domain, with the rest looked up from reference TRBV28 and TRBJ2-7, is DVKVTQSSRYLVKRTGEKVFLECVQDMDHENMFWYRQDPGLGLRLIYFSYDVKMKEKGDIPEGYSVSREKKERFSLILESASTNQTSMYLCASSLLARYEQYFGPGTRLTVT.

This clonotype was seen more than once but under ten times. This chain links TRBV29-1 with TRBJ2-1; 10 positions agree with TRBD1. Germline-derived CDR1 and CDR2 are SQVTM and ANQGSEA. The CDR3 sequence is 14 residues long. With V trimmed by 4 bases and J by 4 bases, 4 bases remained unmatched. The CDR3 region is CSVGGGQGYNEQFF. CDR3 nucleotide sequence: TGCAGCGTTGGAGGGGGACAGGGGTACAATGAGCAGTTCTTC.

This clonotype was recorded a few times. The chain employs TRBV7-2 and TRBJ1-3; D call uncertain. From germline, CDR1 is SGHTA and CDR2 FQGNSA. V gave up 4 bases and J gave up 0 bases, with 10 bases separating them. The CDR3 loop spans 15 amino acids. The CDR3 protein is CASSSDGYSGNTIYF. Written as DNA, the CDR3 is TGTGCCAGCAGCTCAGACGGGTACTCTGGAAACACCATATATTTT.

In this sample, this clonotype turned up a few times. This chain connects TRBV2 to TRBJ2-7, with 8 bases aligning to TRBD1. Germline trimming cut 6 bases from V and 3 bases from J; bases unmatched to any gene: 7. The CDR3 is made up of 14 amino acids. CDR1 and CDR2 (germline): SNHLY, FYNNEI. The CDR3 loop reads CASRTGTGYYEQYF. CDR3 in DNA: TGTGCCAGCAGAACCGGGACAGGTTACTACGAGCAGTACTTC.

This clonotype was counted a few times. The chain links TRBV11-2 to TRBJ1-1, with unresolved D. CDR1 is SGHAT, CDR2 FQNNGV, per germline. The V end was cut by 1 base, the J end by 4 bases, with 7 bases between. The CDR3 loop spans 13 amino acids. Here the CDR3 reads CASSLVTSTEAFF. In DNA, the CDR3 is TGTGCCAGCAGCTTAGTTACAAGCACTGAAGCTTTCTTT. Supplemented by reference TRBV11-2 and TRBJ1-1, the full variable domain reads EAGVAQSPRYKIIEKRQSVAFWCNPISGHATLYWYQQILGQGPKLLIQFQNNGVVDDSQLPKDRFSAERLKGVDSTLKIQPAKLEDSAVYLCASSLVTSTEAFFGQGTRLTVV.

In this sample, this clonotype turned up a few times. The chain has TRBV7-9 and TRBJ1-1, with D unclear. CDR3 length: 12 amino acids. Between the trimmed V and J ends, which lost 7 bases and 6 bases, there was a span of 12 bases. The germline CDR1 and CDR2 sequences are SEHNR and FQNEAQ (reference sequence). The CDR3 DNA is TGTGCCAGCAACCCTCAGCGGGCTGAAGCTTTCTTT. This sequence encodes CASNPQRAEAFF.

This clonotype came up a few times. The chain couples TRBV12-3 or TRBV12-4 to TRBJ2-5, with 10 bases that match TRBD2. CDR3 size: 15 residues. The junction had 3 bases not matched to a gene; V was cut back by 1 base and J by 4 bases. The DNA of the CDR3 is TGTGCCAGCAGTTTAGGGACTAGCGGAATAGAGACCCAGTACTTC. As protein: CASSLGTSGIETQYF.

This clonotype was recorded a few times. The chain couples TRBV20-1 to TRBJ2-5; 11 bases align to TRBD2. The CDR3 sequence is 14 residues long. V lost 6 bases, J lost 1 base, and 4 bases stayed unmatched. CDR1 DFQATT and CDR2 SNEGSKA come from the germline V gene (reference sequence). CDR3 in amino acids: CSARLAGSQETQYF. CDR3 DNA: TGCAGTGCGCGACTAGCGGGGTCCCAAGAGACCCAGTACTTC.

J is TRBJ2-1 and V is TRBV10-3, with 9 bases matching TRBD1. V lost 3 bases, J lost 8 bases, and 8 bases stayed unmatched. The CDR3 has 15 amino acids. The germline V gene has CDR1 ENHRY and CDR2 SYGVKD. The CDR3 loop reads CAISEGGTGRDEQFF. DNA of the CDR3: TGTGCCATCAGTGAAGGAGGGACAGGGAGGGATGAGCAGTTCTTC.

The V gene is TRBV7-9, the J gene TRBJ1-1, with a tentative D call TRBD1 (6 bases). This CDR3 comprises 11 residues. From germline, CDR1 is SEHNR and CDR2 FQNEAQ (reference sequence). The ends were cut back, 5 bases at V and 11 bases at J, with 12 bases in the middle. CDR3 loop: CASSGTGRAFF. The CDR3 DNA reads as TGTGCCAGCAGCGGAACAGGGCGGGCTTTCTTT.

This clonotype was observed a few times. DNA for the CDR3: TGTGCCAGCAGCTTCGACAGCCAAGCCTACAATGAGCAGTTCTTC. This translates into CASSFDSQAYNEQFF. The rearrangement uses TRBV7-9 and TRBJ2-1; maybe TRBD1 (5 bases). Germline V CDR1 and CDR2: SEHNR, FQNEAQ (reference sequence). V was shortened by 3 bases and J by 2 bases, with 11 bases between the two germline ends. The CDR3 extends over 15 amino acids.